The 32 T cell receptor beta chains below all came from one sample that was sequenced in a study of STAT3 mutations in large granular lymphocyte leukemia. General study results and limits: Every T-cell large granular lymphocyte leukemia patient had at least one immunodominant TCR beta clonotype.

TCRdb's copy holds only in-frame clones and misses some; the assay was immunoSEQ multiplex PCR. The repertoire has about 4,300 clones, around 54% of them found once; the top ten carry more than 80%. These receptors are not linked to any known antigen. Sequencing was carried out using peripheral blood mononuclear cells. The receptors shown here come from a man in his sixties with T-cell large granular lymphocyte leukemia. Some clones in this sample may be carry-over from other donors' samples.

Here the CDR3 DNA reads TGTGCCACCCAGGGGGGGGGATTCACAGATACGCAGTATTTT. It encodes CATQGGGFTDTQYF. V and J are TRBV10-3 and TRBJ2-3; D may match TRBD1 or TRBD2 (7 bases each). Looked up from germline, CDR1 is ENHRY and CDR2 is SYGVKD. V shed 10 bases and J shed 2 bases, with 16 bases lying between them. This CDR3 spans 14 amino acids.

This clone was seen more than once but under ten times. V is TRBV9 and J is TRBJ2-1; D gene unclear. CDR1 and CDR2 (germline): SGDLS, YYNGEE. CDR3 length equals 14 residues. V was pared by 0 bases and J by 4 bases, with 8 bases between. The CDR3 is CASSVDSSYNEQFF. Here the CDR3 DNA reads TGTGCCAGCAGCGTAGATTCTAGTTACAATGAGCAGTTCTTC. Filled out from reference TRBV9 and TRBJ2-1, the complete variable domain reads DSGVTQTPKHLITATGQRVTLRCSPRSGDLSVYWYQQSLDQGLQFLIQYYNGEERAKGNILERFSAQQFPDLHSELNLSSLELGDSALYFCASSVDSSYNEQFFGPGTRLTVL.

This chain links TRBV30 with TRBJ2-7; D gene uncertain. The CDR3 consists of 12 residues. Germline V gene data show CDR1 as GTSNPN and CDR2 as SVGIG (reference sequence). Trimming stripped 2 bases from V and 5 bases from J, with 10 bases between. CDR3 bases: TGTGCCTGGAGTATAGGTTTTAACGAGCAGTACTTC. Translation gives CAWSIGFNEQYF.

V is TRBV28 and J is TRBJ2-7, with 7 bases that match TRBD1. Germline V gives CDR1 MDHEN, CDR2 SYDVKM. This CDR3 contains 13 residues. With V trimmed by 6 bases and J by 0 bases, 2 bases remained unmatched. In nucleotides, the CDR3 is TGTGCCAGCAGAGGGGGCGCCTCCTACGAGCAGTACGTC. Protein product: CASRGGASYEQYV.

This clone was found once. The gene calls are TRBV5-4 and TRBJ2-7, with 9 nucleotides matching TRBD1. V dropped 4 bases and J dropped 5; count of bases not matched to a gene: 7. The CDR3 consists of 14 residues. CDR1 SGHNT and CDR2 YYREEE come from the germline V gene (reference sequence). CDR3 nucleotides: TGTGCCAGCAGCAAAACAGGGGGCGGCCACGAGCAGTACGTC. It yields the protein CASSKTGGGHEQYV.

The rearrangement uses TRBV9 and TRBJ2-3; TRBD2 matches at 9 bases. Germline V gene data show CDR1 as SGDLS and CDR2 as YYNGEE. Germline trimming cut 4 bases from V and 6 bases from J; bases unmatched to any gene: 12. This CDR3 contains 16 residues. CDR3 nucleotides: TGTGCCAGCAGCCCCCGAGCCGGGAGCGGGGGGGATACGCAGTATTTT. It codes for CASSPRAGSGGDTQYF.

The sample holds a few counts of this clone. The V and J genes are TRBV19 and TRBJ1-5, with a possible D match to TRBD1 (5 bases). V lost 7 bases and J 1 base, leaving 14 bases between the germline ends. The V gene's germline CDR1 is LNHDA and CDR2 SQIVND (reference sequence). The CDR3 spans 15 residues. CDR3 loop: CASTPLRGSNQPQHF. CDR3 nucleotides: TGTGCCAGTACCCCTTTGCGGGGGAGCAATCAGCCCCAGCATTTT.

This sequence joins TRBV30 and TRBJ2-4, with 9 bases matching TRBD1. Trimming took 4 bases from V and 1 from J; bases not matched to a gene: 5. The CDR3 spans 15 residues. The germline V gene encodes CDR1 GTSNPN and CDR2 SVGIG (reference sequence). CDR3 coding DNA: TGTGCCTGGAAAGCACAGGGGGCGGCCAAAAACATTCAGTACTTC. It specifies CAWKAQGAAKNIQYF.

The chain combines TRBV4-1 with TRBJ1-2; D gene ambiguous. Trimming cost V 5 bases and J 8 bases, with 9 bases left between them. Germline V lookup: CDR1 MGHRA, CDR2 YSYEKL. The CDR3 length is 11 residues. The CDR3 loop reads CASSINSGYTF. CDR3 DNA: TGCGCCAGCAGCATCAACAGCGGCTACACCTTC.

This clone was observed a handful of times. This sample includes further DNA sequences coding for the same CDR3. The V gene is TRBV27, the J gene TRBJ2-1, with D perhaps TRBD2 (5 bases). The germline CDR1 and CDR2 sequences are MNHEY and SMNVEV (reference sequence). The CDR3 runs to 11 residues. V was shortened by 5 bases and J by 6 bases, with 5 bases between the two germline ends. The CDR3 nucleotides read TGTGCCAGCAGTGAGGGCAATGAGCAGTTCTTC. This codes for CASSEGNEQFF.

The chain recombines TRBV10-2 with TRBJ2-7; D remains unclear. CDR1 and CDR2 from the germline V gene are WSHSY and SAAADI. The CDR3 consists of 11 residues. Trimming shortened V by 4 bases and J by 4 bases, and 5 bases separated the two germline ends. The CDR3 DNA sequence: TGCGCCAGCAGTGTTGGGTACGAGCAGTACGTC. Translating gives CASSVGYEQYV.

J is TRBJ2-5 and V is TRBV5-4, with a tentative D call TRBD1 (5 bases). This CDR3 contains 13 residues. Germline V gene lookup returns CDR1 SGHNT and CDR2 YYREEE (reference sequence). V lost 4 bases to trimming and J lost 1 base, with 8 bases between them. In DNA, the CDR3 is TGTGCCAGCAGCCGGCAGGGCCAAGAGACCCAGTACTTC. This sequence encodes CASSRQGQETQYF.

The chain couples TRBV5-1 to TRBJ2-1; D uncertain. The germline V gene has CDR1 SGHRS and CDR2 YFSETQ. V was clipped by 5 bases and J by 10 bases, with 10 bases between them. The CDR3 totals 11 residues. The CDR3 DNA follows: TGCGCCAGCAGAGACGGAGTAGAGCAGTTCTTC. Translating gives CASRDGVEQFF.

J is TRBJ1-6 and V is TRBV5-4; D ambiguous. Germline V gene data show CDR1 as SGHNT and CDR2 as YYREEE (reference sequence). The V and J ends lost 0 bases and 5 bases respectively, with 6 bases between them. The CDR3 spans 14 residues. The CDR3 DNA sequence: TGTGCCAGCAGCTTGGGGTTCAATAATTCACCCCTCCACTTT. It is translated as CASSLGFNNSPLHF.

This clone was detected only a few times. V and J are TRBV6-5 and TRBJ2-2, with 10 bases identical to TRBD2. J lost 7 bases, V lost 7 bases, and 9 bases had no gene match. This CDR3 is built from 15 residues. Germline-derived CDR1 and CDR2 are MNHEY and SVGAGI. CDR3 residues: CASIPLAGVGGELFF. Here the CDR3 DNA reads TGTGCCAGCATACCTCTAGCGGGAGTCGGCGGGGAGCTGTTTTTT.

V and J are TRBV4-1 and TRBJ2-7; D is ambiguous. V was cut by 4 bases and J by 4 bases, with 11 bases left in between. The germline V gene has CDR1 MGHRA and CDR2 YSYEKL. The CDR3 has 13 residues. CDR3 nucleotide sequence: TGCGCCAGCAGCCGTTTGGACGGTTACGAGCAGTACTTC. Translation: CASSRLDGYEQYF.

The genes are TRBV5-6 and TRBJ1-2; D not resolved. The germline CDR1 and CDR2 sequences are SGHDT and YYEEEE. V was trimmed by 0 bases and J by 6 bases, leaving 9 bases between them. The CDR3 runs 13 residues. The CDR3 coding sequence is TGTGCCAGCAGCTTGGTCGGGATGGATGGCTACACCTTC. Translated, it gives CASSLVGMDGYTF.

The chain combines TRBV15 with TRBJ2-1; 11 bases are a match to TRBD2. Germline loops: CDR1 LNHNV, CDR2 YYDKDF (reference sequence). V gave up 6 bases and J gave up 6 bases; unmatched junction bases: 7. The CDR3 loop spans 15 amino acids. CDR3 loop: CATRVSSGGFNEQFF. The CDR3 region has the DNA TGTGCCACCAGAGTATCTAGCGGGGGGTTCAATGAGCAGTTCTTC.

The V call is TRBV18, the J call TRBJ2-4, with D maybe TRBD1 (5 bases). CDR1 and CDR2 (germline): KGHSH, LQKENI. The length of the CDR3 is 12 residues. The V and J ends lost 3 bases and 7 bases respectively, with 7 bases between them. The CDR3 loop is CASSPDNNIQYF. DNA of the CDR3: TGTGCCAGCTCACCGGACAATAACATTCAGTACTTC.

The rearrangement uses TRBV30 and TRBJ1-2; D ambiguous. The CDR3 has 14 residues. With 5 bases removed from V and 7 bases from J, the gap between germline ends came to 20 bases. The germline gives CDR1 GTSNPN, CDR2 SVGIG (reference sequence). The CDR3 loop is CAWGPWVSISGYTF. The CDR3 DNA reads TGTGCCTGGGGTCCCTGGGTGTCGATATCTGGCTACACCTTC. The variable domain in full, completed from reference TRBV30 and TRBJ1-2, reads SQTIHQWPATLVQPVGSPLSLECTVEGTSNPNLYWYRQAAGRGLQLLFYSVGIGQISSEVPQNLSASRPQDRQFILSSKKLLLSDSGFYLCAWGPWVSISGYTFGSGTRLTVV.

This chain uses TRBV7-9 with TRBJ2-1, with D uncertain. The CDR3 extends over 11 amino acids. V was trimmed by 8 bases and J by 9 bases, leaving 11 bases between them. Germline V gene data show CDR1 as SEHNR and CDR2 as FQNEAQ (reference sequence). CDR3 residues: CASQLSVEQFF. Written as DNA, the CDR3 is TGTGCCAGCCAGTTATCGGTTGAGCAGTTCTTC.

This clone was counted a few times. This chain connects TRBV25-1 to TRBJ1-2; the match to TRBD1 covers 8 bases. The CDR3 has 17 amino acids. Germline CDR1 MGHDK, CDR2 SYGVNS. Trimming at V came to 3 bases and at J to 4 bases, leaving 13 bases not matched to a gene. CDR3 protein: CASSDGSGLDRAYGYTF. The DNA of the CDR3 is TGTGCCAGCAGTGATGGGTCCGGTTTGGACAGGGCCTATGGCTACACCTTC.

This rearrangement joins TRBV18 to TRBJ2-3; 7 bases map to TRBD2. The germline gives CDR1 KGHSH, CDR2 LQKENI. The CDR3 has 15 amino acids. Germline trimming cut 2 bases from V and 2 bases from J; bases unmatched to any gene: 4. CDR3 loop: CASSPGGGSTDTQYF. CDR3 DNA sequence: TGTGCCAGCTCACCAGGCGGGGGTTCCACAGATACGCAGTATTTT.

This clone was seen a single time. The rearrangement joins TRBV29-1 to TRBJ2-1, with 7 positions matching TRBD1. Unmatched junction bases numbered 4, after V lost 6 bases and J lost 8 bases. This CDR3 contains 11 residues. Germline CDR1 is SQVTM and CDR2 is ANQGSEA. In DNA, the CDR3 is TGCAGCGTGGCGACAGGGTATGAGCAGTTCTTC. Its translation: CSVATGYEQFF.

This rearrangement joins TRBV5-1 to TRBJ2-1, with 11 bases matching TRBD2. J lost 6 bases, V lost 2 bases, and 4 bases had no gene match. Germline V gene sequence: CDR1 SGHRS, CDR2 YFSETQ. This CDR3 is 15 amino acids long. CDR3 residues: CASSLTGTSGNEQFF. The CDR3 DNA reads as TGCGCCAGCAGCTTAACCGGGACTAGCGGCAATGAGCAGTTCTTC.

The CDR3 DNA reads TGTGCCTGGAAATCCGGACAGGGGGGTGACTATGGCTACACCTTC. This gives the protein CAWKSGQGGDYGYTF. This sequence joins TRBV30 and TRBJ1-2; 10 positions match TRBD1. The CDR3 has 15 amino acids. Trimming removed 4 bases from V and 3 bases from J; junction bases left unmatched: 8. Germline-derived CDR1 and CDR2 are GTSNPN and SVGIG (reference sequence).

The chain recombines TRBV7-2 with TRBJ2-1; the match to TRBD2 covers 10 bases. Germline V gene data show CDR1 as SGHTA and CDR2 as FQGNSA. The CDR3 has 15 amino acids. The ends lost 2 bases at V and 7 bases at J; junction bases unmatched: 5. The CDR3 region has the DNA TGTGCCAGCAGCTTAAGCGGGAGGGAGGGGAATGAGCAGTTCTTC. This translates into CASSLSGREGNEQFF. The variable domain in full, completed from reference TRBV7-2 and TRBJ2-1, reads GAGVSQSPSNKVTEKGKDVELRCDPISGHTALYWYRQSLGQGLEFLIYFQGNSAPDKSGLPSDRFSAERTGGSVSTLTIQRTQQEDSAVYLCASSLSGREGNEQFFGPGTRLTVL.

The rearrangement joins TRBV28 to TRBJ2-7; a weak D match, TRBD1 (6 bases). Per germline, CDR1 MDHEN and CDR2 SYDVKM. The V end lost 3 bases, the J end lost 6 bases, and 12 bases lay between the germline ends. There are 13 residues in the CDR3. CDR3 in amino acids: CASSLGTPVEQYF. The CDR3 DNA is TGTGCCAGCAGTTTGGGGACACCCGTCGAGCAGTACTTC.

The chain employs TRBV30 and TRBJ1-6; D is uncertain. The V and J ends lost 3 bases and 10 bases respectively, with 13 bases between them. Germline CDR1 reads GTSNPN; CDR2 reads SVGIG (reference sequence). This CDR3 spans 13 amino acids. In nucleotides, the CDR3 is TGTGCCTGGAGCGAGGCTAGGGTGTCACCCCTCCACTTT. This encodes CAWSEARVSPLHF.

The V gene is TRBV29-1, the J gene TRBJ1-2; 9 bases are a match to TRBD1. Germline-derived CDR1 and CDR2 are SQVTM and ANQGSEA. Trimming cost V 3 bases and J 4 bases; bases outside gene matches: 6. The CDR3 is made up of 14 amino acids. CDR3 nucleotides: TGCAGCGTTGACAGGACAGGGGATTCCTATGGCTACACCTTC. This encodes CSVDRTGDSYGYTF.

This clone was observed a few times. CDR3 nucleotide sequence: TGTGCCAACCTCGGGACTAGCGGGAAATTAGCCAAAAACATTCAGTACTTC. Its protein product is CANLGTSGKLAKNIQYF. The chain has TRBV27 and TRBJ2-4; TRBD2 aligns across 13 bases. Germline V gives CDR1 MNHEY, CDR2 SMNVEV (reference sequence). The CDR3 extends over 17 amino acids. The J segment lost 0 bases and the V segment lost 10 bases, leaving 9 bases of the junction unmatched.

This clone was detected a few times. The chain recombines TRBV29-1 with TRBJ2-3; tentatively, D is TRBD1 or TRBD2 (5 bases each). Germline-derived CDR1 and CDR2 are SQVTM and ANQGSEA. The length of the CDR3 is 11 residues. Trimming removed 7 bases from V and 7 bases from J, with 12 bases in between. The CDR3 is CSGRAGHTQYF. Here the CDR3 DNA reads TGCAGCGGGCGGGCAGGGCATACGCAGTATTTT.